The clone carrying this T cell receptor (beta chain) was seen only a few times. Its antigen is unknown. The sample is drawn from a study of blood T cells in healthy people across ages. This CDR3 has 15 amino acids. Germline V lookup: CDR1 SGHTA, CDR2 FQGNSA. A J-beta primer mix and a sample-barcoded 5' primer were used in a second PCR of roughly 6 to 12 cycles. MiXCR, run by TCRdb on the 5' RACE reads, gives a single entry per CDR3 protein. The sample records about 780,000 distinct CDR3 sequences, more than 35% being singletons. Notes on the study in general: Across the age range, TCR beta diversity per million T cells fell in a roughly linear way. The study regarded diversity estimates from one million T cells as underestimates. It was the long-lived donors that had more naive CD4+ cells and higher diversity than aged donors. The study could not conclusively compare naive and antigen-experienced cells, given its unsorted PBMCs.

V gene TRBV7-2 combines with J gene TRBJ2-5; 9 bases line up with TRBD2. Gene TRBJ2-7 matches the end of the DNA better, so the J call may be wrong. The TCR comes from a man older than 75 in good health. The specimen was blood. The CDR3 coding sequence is TGTGCCAGCAGCGACATGGGACTAGCAGGCTACGAGCAGTACTTC. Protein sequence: CASSDMGLAGYEQYF.